One T cell receptor (beta chain) is described in this entry. Its antigen has not been determined. Per-nucleotide qualities are absent, and no much larger clonotype sits a single base away. The library came from 5' RACE. TCRdb records Illumina HiSeq 2500 as the sequencer. The second PCR ran for roughly 6 to 11 cycles and used a J-beta primer mix along with a sample-barcoded 5' primer. A unique molecular identifier was introduced onto each TCR beta cDNA molecule by a template-switch 5' adaptor carrying 12 random nucleotides. Each sample yielded at least 2.5 million CDR3-containing paired-end reads. First-strand cDNA synthesis was performed from all RNA using the Mint cDNA synthesis kit, with priming by a TRBC-specific oligonucleotide. After uracil-DNA glycosylase treatment, a first 18-cycle PCR used universal primers M1SS and BC2_uni_R on all cDNA. The authors processed their data as follows. For normalization, 1 million high-quality reads were randomly selected from each sample, with every read carrying a distinct molecular identifier. Reads with shared molecular identifiers were discarded instead of being binned into consensus sequences. MiTCR, set to a Q25 quality threshold and the strictest error-elimination algorithm, was used for CDR3 identification, clonotype clustering and error correction. Lower-bound total TCR beta diversity was estimated with a nonparametric unseen species model using Euler transformation. Through fastp at Q25 and MiXCR, TCRdb rebuilt clones from the public reads, retaining in-frame beta chains. Rows merge per CDR3 protein into single entries with the most common DNA and genes. In this record, the V and J calls reflect TCRdb's handling and not the investigators' own analysis. This sample holds 450,000 to 700,000 distinct CDR3 sequences; roughly a quarter were observed only once. The ten largest account for roughly 20% of the sample.

Based on the germline V gene (reference sequence), the CDR1 and CDR2 sequences are LGHDT and YNNKEL. V and J are truncated by 11 bases and 3 bases respectively, leaving an intervening sequence of 22 bases. The CDR3 holds 15 amino acids from the cysteine to the phenylalanine. The entry retains the CDR3 DNA only, 45 bases that are in frame from base 1. These data originate in a study of blood T cells in healthy people across ages (dated by TCRdb to the mid-2010s). Regarding the study in general: In model experiments, roughly one uniquely barcoded TCR beta cDNA molecule per two T cells was captured by template switching. To track age-related changes in TCR beta repertoire diversity, the study relied on deep sequencing normalized with unique cDNA molecular identifiers. Four age groups were formed from the donors: young (average approximately 15 years), middle-aged (around 41), aged (approximately 60) and long-lived (roughly 81). To avoid experimental bias, donors of different ages were distributed randomly across sequencing lanes. For two donors (one aged 18 to 30 and one aged 80 or older), the study analyzed two additional independent replicas of 1 million unique cDNA reads from the same blood draw. The paper as a whole reports these results and caveats: Bulk unsorted PBMC profiling prevented conclusive comparison of naive and antigen-experienced compartments. There was a strong correlation between observed TCR beta diversity and the percentage of naive T cells measured by flow cytometry. Because the CMV infection status of the donors was unknown, age-related changes in expanded clonotypes may potentially have been confounded. The long-lived group showed more naive CD4+ T cells, fewer expanded clones and increased TCR diversity than the aged group, suggesting age selection. Observed TCR beta diversity per million T cells fell roughly linearly with age, and a significant reduction was already apparent by age around 40. Estimates of total diversity from one million sequenced T cells were regarded as lower bounds and underestimates.

Systemically healthy Caucasian individuals from Russia, approximately 39 in total and aged roughly 6 to 100 years, were included as donors. Each donor gave approximately 9.3 milliliters of peripheral blood, collected into EDTA-treated Vacutainer tubes. Ficoll-Paque density-gradient centrifugation was used to isolate PBMCs, with at least 7 million per sample. Total RNA, at least 6 micrograms per sample, was extracted from PBMCs with Trizol reagent. For every donor, an aliquot of PBMCs went through flow cytometry to measure the percentages of naive CD45RAhigh/CD27high T cells. The sequence derives from a woman in her seventies in good health. The sample consisted of blood. Rearrangement joined TRBV3-1 to TRBJ1-1; the D gene cannot be named for sure. Here is the DNA: TGTGCCGGCACCCCGTACGGCAGGCACCACACTGAAGCTTTCTTT. It translates to CAGTPYGRHHTEAFF. Here the CDR3 is joined to the reference TRBV3-1 and TRBJ1-1 genes, and the full variable domain is: DTAVSQTPKYLVTQMGNDKSIKCEQNLGHDTMYWYKQDSKKFLKIMFSYNNKELIINETVPNRFSPKSPDKAHLNLHINSLELGDSAVYFCAGTPYGRHHTEAFFGQGTRLTVV.